Listed below are T cell receptor beta chains from one sample, sequenced in a study of prognosis after radiotherapy for stage I lung cancer. TCRdb reprocessed the multiplex PCR reads via MiXCR and lists one record per CDR3 protein. The profile covers about 47,000 distinct CDR3 sequences, with roughly 35% appearing a single time and about 9.2% taken by the ten largest. Sequencing used PBMCs, obtained before or after stereotactic body radiation therapy (not recorded which). The receptors here all came from a donor over 45 with non-small cell lung cancer. Both conserved end residues are part of each CDR3. Fields, in order: clone size, D gene, V gene, J gene, CDR3 protein, CDR3 DNA. D genes are given only for firm matches. Rows may omit the clone size; those that give it use once, few, many or a size class.

many,-,TRBV18,TRBJ2-2,CASSPLSRTNTGELFF,TGTGCCAGCTCACCATTGTCCAGAACGAACACCGGGGAGCTGTTTTTT
many,TRBD1,TRBV2,TRBJ2-1,CASRRQGNEQFF,TGTGCCAGCAGACGACAGGGTAATGAGCAGTTCTTC
once,TRBD1,TRBV19,TRBJ1-2,CSGRSTGVEANYGYTF,TGTTCCGGGCGATCGACAGGGGTTGAAGCTAACTATGGCTACACCTTC
many,TRBD1,TRBV27,TRBJ2-1,CATAGQGGYNEQFF,TGTGCCACCGCGGGACAGGGGGGCTACAATGAGCAGTTCTTC
many,-,TRBV2,TRBJ1-5,CASSAGYSNQPQHF,TGTGCCAGCAGTGCAGGGTATAGCAATCAGCCCCAGCATTTT
many,-,TRBV18,TRBJ2-7,CASSPPRQPYEQYF,TGTGCCAGCTCACCACCGCGCCAGCCTTACGAGCAGTACTTC
-,-,TRBV4-1,TRBJ1-5,CASSQDSRQVNQPQHF,TGCGCCAGCAGCCAAGACTCCCGACAGGTCAATCAGCCCCAGCATTTT
many,TRBD2,TRBV7-8,TRBJ2-7,CASSTTRLGLAATYEQYF,TGTGCCAGCAGCACGACCCGACTTGGACTAGCGGCAACCTACGAGCAGTACTTC
many,-,TRBV2,TRBJ1-5,CASSASYRASQPQHF,TGTGCCAGCAGCGCATCCTACAGGGCTAGTCAGCCCCAGCATTTT
many,TRBD2,TRBV19,TRBJ2-5,CASSISGTSGSETQYF,TGTGCCAGTAGTATCTCCGGGACTAGCGGGAGTGAGACCCAGTACTTC
many,-,TRBV4-2,TRBJ2-7,CASSLTQVGRSYEQYF,TGTGCCAGCAGCCTTACGCAGGTGGGGCGCTCCTACGAGCAGTACTTC
-,TRBD1,TRBV29-1,TRBJ1-1,CSAGQGGAVTEAFF,TGCAGCGCTGGGCAAGGGGGCGCGGTCACTGAAGCTTTCTTT
many,-,TRBV9,TRBJ2-1,CASSAQTSSYNEQFF,TGTGCCAGCAGCGCCCAGACGAGCTCCTACAATGAGCAGTTCTTC
-,-,TRBV6-1,TRBJ2-7,CASSDPIGTRATYEQYF,TGTGCCAGCAGTGACCCCATAGGAACAAGGGCAACCTACGAGCAGTACTTC
many,-,TRBV6-1,TRBJ2-7,CATAQGTYEQYF,TGTGCCACGGCCCAGGGAACCTACGAGCAGTACTTC
few,TRBD1,TRBV28,TRBJ1-4,CASSPPRGREKLFF,TGTGCCAGCAGTCCGCCTAGGGGGCGCGAAAAACTGTTTTTT
many,-,TRBV7-2,TRBJ1-1,CASSPTAEGWTEAFF,TGTGCCAGCAGTCCAACTGCCGAGGGGTGGACTGAAGCTTTCTTT
-,TRBD1,TRBV19,TRBJ1-1,CASSRPGQGNTEAFF,TGTGCCAGTAGTAGACCGGGACAGGGGAACACTGAAGCTTTCTTT
many,-,TRBV7-3,TRBJ2-3,CASSLIPSPSTDTQYF,TGTGCCAGCAGCTTAATCCCTTCCCCTAGCACAGATACGCAGTATTTT
few,-,TRBV7-9,TRBJ1-1,CASSLGMLDTEAFF,TGTGCCAGCAGCTTAGGAATGTTGGACACTGAAGCTTTCTTT
-,TRBD1,TRBV7-8,TRBJ1-5,CASSRDRDQPQHF,TGTGCCAGCAGCCGGGACAGAGATCAGCCCCAGCATTTT
-,-,TRBV18,TRBJ2-4,CASSPPTGSNIQYF,TGTGCCAGCTCACCACCCACGGGATCGAACATTCAGTACTTC
-,-,TRBV28,TRBJ1-3,CASSFLGAGNTIYF,TGTGCCAGCAGTTTCCTAGGGGCTGGAAACACCATATATTTT
many,-,TRBV11-2,TRBJ2-1,CASSLLAAEQFF,TGTGCCAGCAGCTTACTAGCTGCTGAGCAGTTCTTC
many,-,TRBV10-3,TRBJ2-7,CAISESIQRVVEQYF,TGTGCCATCAGTGAGTCGATACAGAGAGTAGTCGAGCAGTACTTC
many,TRBD1,TRBV6-2/TRBV6-3,TRBJ2-2,CASSYGTALNTGELFF,TGTGCCAGCAGTTACGGGACAGCCTTGAACACCGGGGAGCTGTTTTTT
many,-,TRBV7-9,TRBJ2-6,CASSVSGANVLTF,TGTGCCAGCAGCGTATCTGGGGCCAACGTCCTGACTTTC
many,-,TRBV30,TRBJ2-2,CAWTQRGGTGELFF,TGTGCCTGGACCCAAAGAGGAGGAACCGGGGAGCTGTTTTTT
-,-,TRBV12-3/TRBV12-4,TRBJ2-6,CASSFLSLHRFASGANVLTF,TGTGCCAGCAGTTTTCTGTCACTGCACAGGTTCGCCTCTGGGGCCAACGTCCTGACTTTC
-,-,TRBV10-2,TRBJ2-7,CASSVLQTAYEQYF,TGCGCCAGCAGTGTTTTGCAGACAGCCTACGAGCAGTACTTC
many,-,TRBV9,TRBJ1-2,CASSPYAEGNYGYTF,TGTGCCAGCAGCCCCTATGCCGAGGGGAACTATGGCTACACCTTC
-,TRBD2,TRBV12-3/TRBV12-4,TRBJ2-3,CASSVSGRGNRYF,TGTGCCAGCAGTGTAAGCGGGAGGGGCAACAGGTATTTT
-,TRBD2,TRBV5-1,TRBJ2-1,CASTLAGGYNEQFF,TGTGCCAGCACACTAGCGGGAGGTTACAATGAGCAGTTCTTC